What follows are 4 T cell receptor beta chains derived from one specimen sequenced in a study of T cells after posttransplantation cyclophosphamide. Busulfan-fludarabine conditioning, marrow transplant, and cyclophosphamide on days +3 and +4 were administered. Here immunoSEQ multiplex PCR was the method, and the copy in TCRdb shows in-frame clones only, minus some. The sample yields over 15,000 clones, without any singletons. The starting material was PBMCs, obtained after allogeneic stem cell transplant with posttransplant cyclophosphamide. These receptors were collected from a female patient aged 25-39 years who received an allogeneic stem cell transplant from a related donor, was CMV-positive, and had no GVHD. Some of these T cells may belong to the graft donor.

Many counts were recorded for this clone. This chain connects TRBV5-1 to TRBJ2-7; 9 nucleotides agree with TRBD1. This CDR3 spans 15 amino acids. Germline CDR1 is SGHRS and CDR2 is YFSETQ. V dropped 4 bases and J dropped 4; count of bases not matched to a gene: 9. CDR3 nucleotide sequence: TGCGCCAGCAGCCCGACCGGGACAGGGACGTACGAGCAGTACTTC. Its protein is CASSPTGTGTYEQYF.

This clone was counted ten times or more. The gene calls are TRBV5-1 and TRBJ2-1; possible D gene TRBD2, 6 bases. Per the germline V gene, CDR1 is SGHRS and CDR2 is YFSETQ. The CDR3 is 14 amino acids. V was clipped by 0 bases and J by 7 bases, with 11 bases between them. The CDR3 DNA follows: TGCGCCAGCAGCTTGGCCCTAGGGACTAATGAGCAGTTCTTC. As protein: CASSLALGTNEQFF. The full variable domain, in which reference TRBV5-1 and TRBJ2-1 provide the parts outside the CDR3, is KAGVTQTPRYLIKTRGQQVTLSCSPISGHRSVSWYQQTPGQGLQFLFEYFSETQRNKGNFPGRFSGRQFSNSRSEMNVSTLELGDSALYLCASSLALGTNEQFFGPGTRLTVL.

This clone has a count of ten or more. The rearrangement uses TRBV28 and TRBJ2-5; 9 nucleotides line up with TRBD2. The V gene's germline CDR1 is MDHEN and CDR2 SYDVKM. The CDR3 spans 16 residues. V lost 8 bases, J lost 1 base, and 11 bases stayed unmatched. Written as DNA, the CDR3 is TGTGCCAGCCAACCACCGGGACTAGCTGTCCAAGAGACCCAGTACTTC. Encoded protein: CASQPPGLAVQETQYF.

Many counts were recorded for this clone. The V gene is TRBV11-2, the J gene TRBJ2-2, with a tentative D call TRBD2 (5 bases). This CDR3 comprises 15 residues. Germline CDR1 reads SGHAT; CDR2 reads FQNNGV. V lost 5 bases, J lost 6 bases, and 16 bases lay in between. CDR3 loop: CASSPIRGPPGELFF. CDR3 nucleotides: TGTGCCAGCAGCCCAATTCGGGGTCCCCCCGGGGAGCTGTTTTTT.